Listed here are 20 T cell receptor beta chains from one sample, sequenced in a study of blood T cell repertoires in COVID-19. The repertoire was sequenced with immunoSEQ multiplex PCR; TCRdb's copy has only in-frame clones and lacks some. The top ten hold around 30% of the sample, which has about 74,000 clones, roughly 84% seen once. The sequenced sample consisted of peripheral blood. The origin of the receptors is a woman older than 75 with active or convalescent COVID-19.

This chain uses TRBV19 with TRBJ1-2; 8 nucleotides agree with TRBD1. Germline-derived CDR1 and CDR2 are LNHDA and SQIVND (reference sequence). J lost 5 bases, V lost 3 bases, and 2 bases had no gene match. This CDR3 is 13 amino acids long. The CDR3 reads CASSMGTGYGYTF. CDR3 in DNA: TGTGCCAGTAGTATGGGGACAGGTTATGGCTACACCTTC.

This clone came up a few times. This chain connects TRBV29-1 to TRBJ1-1; D is unresolved. CDR3 length: 13 residues. CDR1 and CDR2 (germline): SQVTM, ANQGSEA. Between the trimmed V and J ends, which lost 4 bases and 4 bases, there was a span of 13 bases. The CDR3 DNA reads as TGCAGCGTTGCCCCAGCGCGGGGCACTGAAGCTTTCTTT. This codes for CSVAPARGTEAFF.

There are a few counts of this clone. This sequence joins TRBV5-5 and TRBJ2-2, with D possibly being TRBD2 (6 bases). Germline V CDR1 and CDR2: SGHKS, YYEKEE (reference sequence). This CDR3 is built from 15 residues. Trimming left V 0 bases short and J 5 bases short, with 11 bases between. CDR3 coding DNA: TGTGCCAGCAGCTTGGTCTACGCGGGAACCGGGGAGCTGTTTTTT. This encodes CASSLVYAGTGELFF.

The J gene is TRBJ2-3, the V gene TRBV9; 11 positions agree with TRBD2. The germline V gene encodes CDR1 SGDLS and CDR2 YYNGEE. The CDR3 covers 16 residues. The V segment lost 0 bases and the J segment 2 bases; nucleotides outside the gene matches: 2. CDR3 coding DNA: TGTGCCAGCAGCGTAGCTAGCGGGGGGACCACAGATACGCAGTATTTT. Encoded protein: CASSVASGGTTDTQYF.

This clone appeared once. This sequence joins TRBV30 and TRBJ1-3; D uncertain. The V and J ends lost 4 bases and 9 bases respectively, with 16 bases between them. There are 13 residues in the CDR3. The germline CDR1 and CDR2 sequences are GTSNPN and SVGIG (reference sequence). The CDR3 sequence is CAWTAGREGTIYF. DNA of the CDR3: TGTGCCTGGACTGCTGGTCGGGAGGGCACCATATATTTT.

The chain has TRBV18 and TRBJ1-6; 9 nucleotides agree with TRBD1. Germline V gives CDR1 KGHSH, CDR2 LQKENI. The ends lost 8 bases at V and 8 bases at J; junction bases unmatched: 10. This CDR3 has 15 amino acids. The CDR3 is CASARDRDTHSPLHF. In nucleotides, the CDR3 is TGTGCCAGCGCCCGGGACAGGGATACGCATTCACCCCTCCACTTT.

This clone was found once. The chain has TRBV18 and TRBJ1-2; D call uncertain. Germline CDR1 KGHSH, CDR2 LQKENI. The CDR3 consists of 13 residues. Trimming left V 2 bases short and J 8 bases short, with 12 bases between. The CDR3 nucleotides are TGTGCCAGCTCACCATTCACGGGTGACGGCTACACCTTC. Protein: CASSPFTGDGYTF.

This clone was seen only once. The gene calls are TRBV28 and TRBJ1-1; D may be TRBD1 (6 bases). The CDR3 loop spans 13 amino acids. The V and J ends lost 8 bases and 2 bases respectively, with 12 bases between them. From germline, CDR1 is MDHEN and CDR2 SYDVKM. The chain's CDR3 is CASFGTKNTEAFF. The CDR3 DNA reads TGTGCCAGCTTTGGGACAAAAAACACTGAAGCTTTCTTT. Looking up the rest from reference TRBV28 and TRBJ1-1 gives the full variable domain: DVKVTQSSRYLVKRTGEKVFLECVQDMDHENMFWYRQDPGLGLRLIYFSYDVKMKEKGDIPEGYSVSREKKERFSLILESASTNQTSMYLCASFGTKNTEAFFGQGTRLTVV.

The chain couples TRBV9 to TRBJ2-5; maybe TRBD1 (5 bases). This CDR3 is 15 amino acids long. Per the germline V gene, CDR1 is SGDLS and CDR2 is YYNGEE. Deletions cut 2 bases from V and 2 bases from J, with 13 bases between. The CDR3 reads CASSVAPTEQETQYF. For the CDR3, the DNA is TGTGCCAGCAGCGTCGCCCCGACAGAGCAAGAGACCCAGTACTTC.

The chain has TRBV5-7 and TRBJ1-5; D is undetermined. TRBV5-7 is reported as an ORF; its role is uncertain. The CDR3 consists of 13 residues. V dropped 5 bases and J dropped 0 bases, with 6 bases sitting between them. In nucleotides, the CDR3 is TGTGCCAGCAGGCCCTATAGCAATCAGCCCCAGCATTTT. This codes for CASRPYSNQPQHF.

The CDR3 coding sequence is TGTGCCAGCAGCTTGTTTCTAGCGGGGGTCACAGATACGCAGTATTTT. Protein product: CASSLFLAGVTDTQYF. The V gene is TRBV5-4, the J gene TRBJ2-3; 10 bases line up with TRBD2. The trim removed 1 base at V and 2 bases at J, leaving 4 bases unmatched. Per the germline V gene, CDR1 is SGHNT and CDR2 is YYREEE (reference sequence). The CDR3 spans 16 residues.

The V call is TRBV3-1 (or the pseudogene TRBV3-2), the J call TRBJ1-3; tentatively, D is TRBD1 (5 bases). Deletions cut 8 bases from V and 4 bases from J, with 24 bases between. The CDR3 is 17 amino acids. In germline, CDR1 is LGHDT, CDR2 YNNKEL (reference sequence). The CDR3 spells CASGAPGGVFGGNTIYF. The DNA for the CDR3 is TGTGCCAGCGGGGCTCCTGGGGGGGTATTCGGAGGAAACACCATATATTTT.

The V gene is TRBV28, the J gene TRBJ1-1, with D hard to call. The CDR3 has 11 amino acids. V lost 8 bases, J lost 7 bases, and 11 bases lay in between. Germline V gene data show CDR1 as MDHEN and CDR2 as SYDVKM. CDR3 nucleotides: TGTGCCAGCCGAACTGAGGGTGAAGCTTTCTTT. Amino acid sequence: CASRTEGEAFF.

The rearrangement joins TRBV9 to TRBJ2-1; 9 bases match TRBD2. CDR3 length equals 15 residues. The germline V gene encodes CDR1 SGDLS and CDR2 YYNGEE. The V gene end was trimmed by 2 bases and the J gene end by 6 bases; junction bases not matched to a gene: 6. The CDR3, as DNA: TGTGCCAGCAGCGTGAGCGGGGGGAGTGGCAATGAGCAGTTCTTC. Protein product: CASSVSGGSGNEQFF.

The chain has TRBV7-2 and TRBJ2-5, with TRBD2 as a possible D gene (5 bases). The germline V gene has CDR1 SGHTA and CDR2 FQGNSA. The ends were cut back, 7 bases at V and 4 bases at J, with 13 bases in the middle. The CDR3 consists of 13 residues. CDR3 nucleotides: TGTGCCAGCACCAACATAGAGGGAGAGACCCAGTACTTC. Its protein is CASTNIEGETQYF.

The chain carries TRBV5-4 and TRBJ1-1, with 8 bases identical to TRBD1. The J segment lost 1 base and the V segment lost 5 bases, leaving 7 bases of the junction unmatched. The germline gives CDR1 SGHNT, CDR2 YYREEE (reference sequence). CDR3 size: 15 residues. DNA of the CDR3: TGTGCCAGCAGTTGGGACAGGACAGCGAACACTGAAGCTTTCTTT. Encoded protein: CASSWDRTANTEAFF.

The rearrangement uses TRBV10-3 and TRBJ2-7, with 16 bases aligning to TRBD2. The length of the CDR3 is 16 residues. V lost 6 bases to trimming and J lost 7 bases; unmatched junction nucleotides: 9. Germline-derived CDR1 and CDR2 are ENHRY and SYGVKD. The CDR3 loop is CAIRGTSGGDTGEQYF. The DNA for the CDR3 is TGTGCCATCAGAGGGACTAGCGGGGGGGATACGGGAGAGCAGTACTTC.

The chain has TRBV5-1 and TRBJ1-4; 7 nucleotides align to TRBD1. Germline V gene lookup returns CDR1 SGHRS and CDR2 YFSETQ. There are 16 residues in the CDR3. V lost 4 bases to trimming and J lost 7 bases; unmatched junction nucleotides: 13. The chain's CDR3 is CASSRGGQVGGEKLFF. Here the CDR3 DNA reads TGCGCCAGCAGCCGGGGTGGACAGGTGGGAGGTGAAAAACTGTTTTTT.

A few counts support this clone. This sequence joins TRBV13 and TRBJ1-2; D unclear. V shed 4 bases and J shed 6 bases, with 12 bases lying between them. This CDR3 contains 13 residues. Germline V gives CDR1 PRHDT, CDR2 FYEKMQ (reference sequence). The CDR3: CASSSLQVHGYTF. The DNA of the CDR3 is TGTGCCAGCAGCTCCCTGCAGGTTCATGGCTACACCTTC.

The chain couples TRBV3-1 (or the pseudogene TRBV3-2) to TRBJ2-1, with 12 bases identical to TRBD2. Trimming at V came to 4 bases and at J to 7 bases, leaving 11 bases not matched to a gene. CDR3 size: 17 residues. Per germline, CDR1 LGHDT and CDR2 YNNKEL (reference sequence). DNA for the CDR3: TGTGCCAGCAGCCCTCGAAAGACTAGCGGGGGTTCGAATGAGCAGTTCTTC. Translated: CASSPRKTSGGSNEQFF.